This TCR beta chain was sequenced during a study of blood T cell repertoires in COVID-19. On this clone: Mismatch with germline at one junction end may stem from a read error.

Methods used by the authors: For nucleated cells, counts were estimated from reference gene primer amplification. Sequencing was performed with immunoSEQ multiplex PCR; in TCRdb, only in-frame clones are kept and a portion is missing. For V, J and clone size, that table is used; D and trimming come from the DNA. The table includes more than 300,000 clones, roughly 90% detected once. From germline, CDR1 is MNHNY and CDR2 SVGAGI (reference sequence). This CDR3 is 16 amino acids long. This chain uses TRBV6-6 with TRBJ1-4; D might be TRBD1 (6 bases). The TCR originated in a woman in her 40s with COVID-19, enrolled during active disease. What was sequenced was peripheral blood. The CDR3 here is CASSYSPGQANEKLFF. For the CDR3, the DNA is TGTGCCAGCAGTTACTCGCCGGGACAAGCTAATGAAAAGCTGTTTTTT.